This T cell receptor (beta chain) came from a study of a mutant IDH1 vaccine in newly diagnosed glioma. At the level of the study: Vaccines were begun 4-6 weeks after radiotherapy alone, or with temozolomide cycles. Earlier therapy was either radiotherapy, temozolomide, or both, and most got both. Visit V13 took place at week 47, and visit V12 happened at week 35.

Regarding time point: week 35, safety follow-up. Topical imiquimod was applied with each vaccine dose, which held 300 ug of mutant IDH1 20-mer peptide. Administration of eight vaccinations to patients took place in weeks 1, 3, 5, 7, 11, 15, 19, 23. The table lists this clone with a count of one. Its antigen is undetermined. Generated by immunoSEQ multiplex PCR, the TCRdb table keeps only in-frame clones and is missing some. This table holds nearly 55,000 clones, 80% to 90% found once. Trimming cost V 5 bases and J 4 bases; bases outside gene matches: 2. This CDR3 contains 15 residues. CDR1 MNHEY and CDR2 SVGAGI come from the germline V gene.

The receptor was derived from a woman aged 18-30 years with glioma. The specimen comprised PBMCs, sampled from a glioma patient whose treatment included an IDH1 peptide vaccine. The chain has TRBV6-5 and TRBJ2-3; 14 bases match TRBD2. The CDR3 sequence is CASSGLAGGADTQYF. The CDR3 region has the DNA TGTGCCAGCAGTGGACTAGCGGGAGGCGCAGATACGCAGTATTTT.